The T cell receptor beta chain under discussion was sequenced for a study of shared clonotypes between healthy human individuals. Study results and limitations: Since donors were few, the genetic and exposure-history diversity represented was limited.

This clone showed up just a few times. Its antigen is not known. A far larger clone differs by one base, so this is likely a read error. Other DNA sequences in the sample encode the same CDR3. Germline V gives CDR1 SGHTA, CDR2 FQGNSA. The CDR3 has 13 residues. Libraries were prepared by immunoSEQ multiplex PCR; TCRdb keeps only in-frame clonotypes and omits some of them. The repertoire consists of some 480,000 clones, with about 80% occurring once and the leading ten covering around 12%. The receptor was derived from a woman in her 40s in good health. Some clones in this sample may be carry-over from other donors' samples. The chain links TRBV7-2 to TRBJ1-1; possible D gene TRBD1, 6 bases. The specimen was PBMCs. The CDR3 is CASSSLGGGEAFF. The CDR3 nucleotides are TGTGCTAGCAGCTCCCTCGGGGGCGGTGAAGCTTTCTTT.